Listed below are T cell receptor beta chains from one sample, sequenced in a study of a mutant IDH1 vaccine in newly diagnosed glioma. No antigen has been assigned to these receptors. Profiling relied on immunoSEQ multiplex PCR, and the TCRdb table lists in-frame clones only, not all of them. The sample includes approximately 80,000 clones, about 81% seen only once; the top ten take approximately 5.6%. The specimen comprised PBMCs, sampled from a glioma patient whose treatment included an IDH1 peptide vaccine. These receptors originate from a man in his forties with glioma. Each CDR3 is given with its conserved first and last residue. Fields, in order: D gene, V gene, clone size, J gene, CDR3 DNA, CDR3 protein. A D gene is named only where the DNA matches it firmly. Only part of the rows carry a size: once, few, many, or a class if the clone is expanded.

d_call: -
v_call: TRBV7-2
clone_size: -
j_call: TRBJ1-2
cdr3_nt: TGTGCCAGCAGCGTGGACTGGGAACGGGGCTACACCTTC
cdr3_aa: CASSVDWERGYTF

d_call: -
v_call: TRBV6-4
clone_size: -
j_call: TRBJ1-2
cdr3_nt: TGTGCCAGCAGGATGACAAACAGGGACCCTAACTATGGCTACACCTTC
cdr3_aa: CASRMTNRDPNYGYTF

d_call: TRBD1
v_call: TRBV9
clone_size: -
j_call: TRBJ1-3
cdr3_nt: TGTGCCAGCAGCCCGGACAGGGGGCCTGGAAACACCATATATTTT
cdr3_aa: CASSPDRGPGNTIYF

d_call: -
v_call: TRBV18
clone_size: -
j_call: TRBJ1-2
cdr3_nt: TGTGCCAGCTCCGGGAATGGGTCAACTGGCTACACCTTC
cdr3_aa: CASSGNGSTGYTF

d_call: -
v_call: TRBV29-1
clone_size: few
j_call: TRBJ2-1
cdr3_nt: TGCAGCGTCCCAGGGCGGGACTACAATGAGCAGTTCTTC
cdr3_aa: CSVPGRDYNEQFF

d_call: -
v_call: TRBV7-2
clone_size: -
j_call: TRBJ2-3
cdr3_nt: TGTGCCAGCAGCTTAGGGGTAGGAGCGCAGTATTTT
cdr3_aa: CASSLGVGAQYF

d_call: -
v_call: TRBV27
clone_size: few
j_call: TRBJ1-2
cdr3_nt: TGTGCCAGCAGGCTCCGTTCGGGCCATGGCTACACCTTC
cdr3_aa: CASRLRSGHGYTF

d_call: -
v_call: TRBV30
clone_size: -
j_call: TRBJ2-2
cdr3_nt: TGTGCCTGGAGTGGGTACGGGGGACCCACCGGGGAGCTGTTTTTT
cdr3_aa: CAWSGYGGPTGELFF

d_call: -
v_call: TRBV6-6
clone_size: -
j_call: TRBJ1-1
cdr3_nt: TGTGCCAGCAGTTATCACAGAGTGAACACTGAAGCTTTCTTT
cdr3_aa: CASSYHRVNTEAFF

d_call: -
v_call: TRBV7-2
clone_size: -
j_call: TRBJ1-5
cdr3_nt: TGTGCCAGCAGCCGGAAACCAGGGTTCGATAGCAATCAGCCCCAGCATTTT
cdr3_aa: CASSRKPGFDSNQPQHF

d_call: TRBD2
v_call: TRBV7-8
clone_size: -
j_call: TRBJ2-1
cdr3_nt: TGTGCCAGCAGCTTAGGGGCTCCGGTGGTAGCGGGGGGTCGGGAGCAGTTCTTC
cdr3_aa: CASSLGAPVVAGGREQFF

d_call: TRBD1
v_call: TRBV7-6
clone_size: once
j_call: TRBJ2-7
cdr3_nt: TGTGCCAGCAGCCCCCCCGACAGGGTCTACGAGCAGTACTTC
cdr3_aa: CASSPPDRVYEQYF

d_call: -
v_call: TRBV9
clone_size: -
j_call: TRBJ1-2
cdr3_nt: TGTGCCAGCAGCGTGGGATCATCCCCTGGTGGCTACACCTTC
cdr3_aa: CASSVGSSPGGYTF

d_call: TRBD1
v_call: TRBV13
clone_size: -
j_call: TRBJ2-7
cdr3_nt: TGTGCCAGCAGTTTCTGGGGACAGGACGTGTTTGGGGACGAGCAGTACTTC
cdr3_aa: CASSFWGQDVFGDEQYF

d_call: -
v_call: TRBV7-6
clone_size: -
j_call: TRBJ2-5
cdr3_nt: TGTGCCAGCAGCTTCACCGGGACACCAGGGGAGACCCAGTACTTC
cdr3_aa: CASSFTGTPGETQYF

d_call: -
v_call: TRBV5-1
clone_size: -
j_call: TRBJ2-3
cdr3_nt: TGCGCCAGCAGCTTGACGGGTATCACAGATACGCAGTATTTT
cdr3_aa: CASSLTGITDTQYF

d_call: -
v_call: TRBV6-5
clone_size: -
j_call: TRBJ2-2
cdr3_nt: TGTGCCAGCAGTCCTGACAGCACCGGGGAGCTGTTTTTT
cdr3_aa: CASSPDSTGELFF